This record concerns one T cell receptor (beta chain) sequence. The data were obtained in a study of CXCR3-negative and CXCR3-positive naive CD8 T cells. The libraries of TRB cDNA were prepared using 5' RACE with UMI labels. TCRdb reanalyzed the 5' RACE reads and collapses them to one entry per CDR3 protein, without DNA. This listing includes tens of thousands of distinct CDR3 sequences. Sequencing was performed on memory CD8+ T cells from blood. This receptor was identified in a human donor in good health. Some clones in this sample may be carry-over from other donors' samples.

This CDR3 is CATSRDGPEAGELVF. The rearrangement links TRBV15 to TRBJ2-2; TCRdb selects TRBD2, and the lack of DNA leaves this call unchecked. Germline assignment: CDR1 LNHNV and CDR2 YYDKDF (reference sequence). This CDR3 region has 15 residues.